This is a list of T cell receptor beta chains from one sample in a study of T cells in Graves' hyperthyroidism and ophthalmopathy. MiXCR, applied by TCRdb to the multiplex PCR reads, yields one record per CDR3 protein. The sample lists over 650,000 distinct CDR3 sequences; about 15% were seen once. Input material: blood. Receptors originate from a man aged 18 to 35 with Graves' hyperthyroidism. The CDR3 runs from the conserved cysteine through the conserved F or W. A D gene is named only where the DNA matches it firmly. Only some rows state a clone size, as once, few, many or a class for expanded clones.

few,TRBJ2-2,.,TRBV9,CATSPRGSSTGELFF,TGTGCCACCTCCCCCAGGGGATCGAGCACCGGGGAGCTGTTTTTT
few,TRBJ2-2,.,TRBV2,CASSSQGILAGELFF,TGTGCCAGCAGCTCACAGGGTATTTTAGCCGGGGAGCTGTTTTTT
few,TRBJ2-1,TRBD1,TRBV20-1,CSARPGTGTLNEQFF,TGCAGTGCTAGACCCGGGACAGGGACTTTAAATGAGCAGTTCTTC
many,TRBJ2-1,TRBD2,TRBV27,CASSYTSGNEQFF,TGTGCCAGCAGTTACACTAGCGGCAATGAGCAGTTCTTC
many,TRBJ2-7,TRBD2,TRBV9,CASSAGLAGYEQYF,TGTGCCAGCAGTGCGGGACTAGCGGGATACGAGCAGTACTTC
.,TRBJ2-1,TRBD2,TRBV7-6,CASSLVIAGGPYISYNEQFF,TGTGCCAGCAGCTTAGTGATAGCGGGAGGGCCCTATATCTCCTACAATGAGCAGTTCTTC
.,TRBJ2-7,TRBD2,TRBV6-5,CASSYTKTSGSSYEQYF,TGTGCCAGCAGTTACACAAAGACTAGCGGGAGTTCCTACGAGCAGTACTTC
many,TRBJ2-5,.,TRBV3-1,CASSQELRARETQYF,TGTGCCAGCAGCCAAGAGTTGAGGGCGCGGGAGACCCAGTACTTC
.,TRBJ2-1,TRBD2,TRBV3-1,CASSLMGLAGVYNEQFF,TGTGCCAGCAGCCTGATGGGACTAGCGGGAGTATACAATGAGCAGTTCTTC
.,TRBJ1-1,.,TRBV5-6,CASSPRPGGAEAFF,TGTGCCAGCAGCCCGCGACCTGGGGGGGCTGAAGCTTTCTTT
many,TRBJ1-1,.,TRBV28,CASNAQNTEAFF,TGTGCCAGCAACGCTCAGAACACTGAAGCTTTCTTT
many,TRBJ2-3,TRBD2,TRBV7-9,CASSVLAGGRTDTQYF,TGTGCCAGCAGCGTACTAGCGGGAGGCCGCACAGATACGCAGTATTTT
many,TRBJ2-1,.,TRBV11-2,CASSRDGTTYNEQFF,TGTGCCAGCAGTAGAGACGGGACAACCTACAATGAGCAGTTCTTC
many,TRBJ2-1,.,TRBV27,CASSFSGTTSGGKQFF,TGTGCCAGCAGTTTTTCCGGGACAACCAGTGGGGGGAAGCAGTTCTTC
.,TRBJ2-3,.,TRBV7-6,CASSDRDTQYF,TGTGCCAGCAGCGACAGAGATACGCAGTATTTT
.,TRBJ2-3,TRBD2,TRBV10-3,CAISDLRGGAGATDTQYF,TGTGCCATCAGTGACCTTCGAGGGGGAGCGGGAGCCACAGATACGCAGTATTTT
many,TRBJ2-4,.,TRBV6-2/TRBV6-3,CASSGLAKNIQYF,TGTGCCAGCAGTGGACTAGCCAAAAACATTCAGTACTTC
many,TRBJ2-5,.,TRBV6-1,CASSRPQGRGGQETQYF,TGTGCCAGCAGTCGCCCCCAGGGCAGGGGAGGACAAGAGACCCAGTACTTC
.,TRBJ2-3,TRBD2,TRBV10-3,CAISPRTSGRGDTQYF,TGTGCCATCAGTCCGAGGACTAGCGGGAGAGGAGATACGCAGTATTTT
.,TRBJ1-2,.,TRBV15,CATSRETPGYTF,TGTGCCACCAGCAGAGAAACTCCTGGCTACACCTTC
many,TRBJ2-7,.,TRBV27,CASSSGSASYEQYF,TGTGCCAGCAGTTCAGGAAGCGCCTCCTACGAGCAGTACTTC
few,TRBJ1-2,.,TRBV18,CASSTTAYGYTF,TGTGCCAGCTCCACGACAGCTTATGGCTACACCTTC
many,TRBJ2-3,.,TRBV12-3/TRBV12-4,CASSPQWKDTQYF,TGTGCCAGCTCCCCTCAATGGAAAGATACGCAGTATTTT
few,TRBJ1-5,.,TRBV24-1,CATSDRSHSNQPQHF,TGTGCCACCAGTGACCGATCCCATAGCAATCAGCCCCAGCATTTT
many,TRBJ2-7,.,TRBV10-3,CAISEFWTFYEQYF,TGTGCCATCAGTGAGTTTTGGACTTTCTACGAGCAGTACTTC
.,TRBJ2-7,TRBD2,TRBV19,CASSILAGLKMGEQYF,TGTGCCAGTAGTATTCTAGCGGGACTGAAGATGGGAGAGCAGTACTTC
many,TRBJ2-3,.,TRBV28,CASSLFGGRGADTQYF,TGTGCCAGCAGTTTATTCGGGGGCAGGGGGGCAGATACGCAGTATTTT
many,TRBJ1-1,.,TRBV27,CASSLTGRAEAFF,TGTGCCAGCAGTTTAACAGGGAGGGCTGAAGCTTTCTTT
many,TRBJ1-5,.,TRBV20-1,CSASRSRFSNQPQHF,TGCAGTGCTAGTAGAAGCAGGTTTAGCAATCAGCCCCAGCATTTT
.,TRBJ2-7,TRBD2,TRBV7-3,CASSLLASGSHEQYF,TGTGCCAGCAGCTTGCTCGCTAGCGGGAGTCACGAGCAGTACTTC
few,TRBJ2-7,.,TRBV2,CASTGHAYEQYF,TGTGCCAGCACGGGACACGCCTACGAGCAGTACTTC
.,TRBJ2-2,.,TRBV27,CASRSFGGAGELFF,TGTGCCAGCAGATCCTTTGGGGGGGCGGGGGAGCTGTTTTTT
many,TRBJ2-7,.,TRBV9,CASSVQGTNSEQYF,TGTGCCAGCAGCGTACAGGGGACTAATAGTGAGCAGTACTTC
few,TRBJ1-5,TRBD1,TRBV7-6,CASSPATGSRPQHF,TGTGCCAGCAGCCCTGCGACAGGGTCCAGGCCCCAGCATTTT
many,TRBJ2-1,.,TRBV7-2,CASSLGTDSYNEQFF,TGTGCCAGCAGCTTAGGGACAGACTCCTACAATGAGCAGTTCTTC
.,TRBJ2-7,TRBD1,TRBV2,CASSLYRDRAYEQYF,TGTGCCAGCAGTCTTTACCGGGACAGGGCCTACGAGCAGTACTTC
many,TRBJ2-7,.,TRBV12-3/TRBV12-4,CASSLRAPLDYEQYF,TGTGCCAGCAGTTTAAGGGCCCCATTAGATTACGAGCAGTACTTC
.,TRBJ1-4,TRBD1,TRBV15,CATSRTGRTEKLFF,TGTGCCACCTCTCGGACAGGTCGGACTGAAAAACTGTTTTTT
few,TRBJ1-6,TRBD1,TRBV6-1,CASSDRGFNNSPLHF,TGTGCCAGCAGTGACAGGGGGTTCAATAATTCACCCCTCCACTTT
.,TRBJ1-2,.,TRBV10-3,CAISEDGSYGYTF,TGTGCCATCAGCGAGGACGGCTCCTATGGCTACACCTTC
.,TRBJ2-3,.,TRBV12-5,CASGWFRDPSTDTQYF,TGTGCTAGTGGTTGGTTCCGGGACCCGAGCACAGATACGCAGTATTTT
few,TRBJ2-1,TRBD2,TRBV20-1,CSARSGRAYDEQFF,TGCAGTGCTAGGAGCGGGAGGGCCTACGATGAGCAGTTCTTC
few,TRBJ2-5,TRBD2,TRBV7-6,CASSSRPSGGSFWETQYF,TGTGCCAGCAGCTCCAGGCCTAGTGGCGGGAGTTTTTGGGAGACCCAGTACTTC
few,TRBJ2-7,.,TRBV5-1,CASSLDETSYEQYF,TGCGCCAGCAGCTTGGACGAAACCTCCTACGAGCAGTACTTC
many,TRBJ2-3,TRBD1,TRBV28,CASSKRDSGTDTQYF,TGTGCCAGCAGCAAAAGGGACAGCGGCACAGATACGCAGTATTTT
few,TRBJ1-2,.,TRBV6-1,CATRTAPRGGYTF,TGTGCCACGCGGACAGCCCCCAGAGGTGGCTACACCTTC
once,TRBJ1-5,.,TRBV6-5,CASSLGFASNQPQHF,TGTGCCAGCAGTTTGGGGTTTGCCAGCAATCAGCCCCAGCATTTT
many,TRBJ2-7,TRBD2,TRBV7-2,CASSLATSGSFPYEQYF,TGTGCCAGCAGCCTAGCGACTAGCGGGAGCTTCCCCTACGAGCAGTACTTC
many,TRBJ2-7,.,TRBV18,CASSPQRSYEQYF,TGTGCCAGCTCACCCCAGCGGAGCTACGAGCAGTACTTC
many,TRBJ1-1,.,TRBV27,CASRQPPNTEAFF,TGTGCCAGCAGACAGCCCCCGAACACTGAAGCTTTCTTT
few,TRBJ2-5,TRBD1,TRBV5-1,CASSSGTGGGETQYF,TGCGCCAGCAGCTCCGGGACAGGAGGAGGAGAGACCCAGTACTTC
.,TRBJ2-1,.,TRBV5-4,CASSSDFSSYNEQFF,TGTGCCAGCAGCTCGGACTTCTCATCCTACAATGAGCAGTTCTTC